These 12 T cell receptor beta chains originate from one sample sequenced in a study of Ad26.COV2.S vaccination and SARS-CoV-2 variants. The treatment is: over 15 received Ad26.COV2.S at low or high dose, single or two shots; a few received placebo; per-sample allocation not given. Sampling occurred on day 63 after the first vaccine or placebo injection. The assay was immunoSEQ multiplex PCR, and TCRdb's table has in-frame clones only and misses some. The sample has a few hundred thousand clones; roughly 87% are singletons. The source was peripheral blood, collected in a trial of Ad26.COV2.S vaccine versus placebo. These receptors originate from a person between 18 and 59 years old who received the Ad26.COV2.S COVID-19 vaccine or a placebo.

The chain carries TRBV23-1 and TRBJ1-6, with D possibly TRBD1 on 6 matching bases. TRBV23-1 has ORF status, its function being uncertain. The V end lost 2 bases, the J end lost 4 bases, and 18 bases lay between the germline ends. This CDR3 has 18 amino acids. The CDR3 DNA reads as TGCGCCAGCAGTCAACCCCCGAGGGGGGCTCCTTATAATTCACCCCTCCACTTT. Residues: CASSQPPRGAPYNSPLHF.

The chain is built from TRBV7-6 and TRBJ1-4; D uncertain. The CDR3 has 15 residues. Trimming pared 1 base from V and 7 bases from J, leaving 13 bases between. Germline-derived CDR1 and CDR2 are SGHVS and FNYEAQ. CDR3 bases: TGTGCCAGCAGCTTAGGGGGAAGCGATACTGAAAAACTGTTTTTT. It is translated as CASSLGGSDTEKLFF.

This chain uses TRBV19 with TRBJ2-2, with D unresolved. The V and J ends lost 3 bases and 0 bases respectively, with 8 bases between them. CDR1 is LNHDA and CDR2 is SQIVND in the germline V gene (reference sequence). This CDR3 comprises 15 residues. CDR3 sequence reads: CASSIWTANTGELFF. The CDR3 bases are TGTGCCAGTAGTATTTGGACGGCGAACACCGGGGAGCTGTTTTTT.

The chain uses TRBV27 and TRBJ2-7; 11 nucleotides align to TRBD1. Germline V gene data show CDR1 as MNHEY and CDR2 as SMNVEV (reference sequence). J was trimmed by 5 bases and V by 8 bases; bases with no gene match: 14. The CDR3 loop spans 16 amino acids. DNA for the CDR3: TGTGCCAGCGTAATTAAGCCGGGACAGGGGGGGGACGAGCAGTACTTC. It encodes CASVIKPGQGGDEQYF.

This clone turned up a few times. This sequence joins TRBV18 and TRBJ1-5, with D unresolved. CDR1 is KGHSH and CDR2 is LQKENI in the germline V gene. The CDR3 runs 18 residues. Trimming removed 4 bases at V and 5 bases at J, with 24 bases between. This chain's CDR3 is CASSLLGPGPPEDQPQHF. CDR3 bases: TGTGCCAGCTCACTACTCGGACCGGGTCCTCCTGAGGATCAGCCCCAGCATTTT.

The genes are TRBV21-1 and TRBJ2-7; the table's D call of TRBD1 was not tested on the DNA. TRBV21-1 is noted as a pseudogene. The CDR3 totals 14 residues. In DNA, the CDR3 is TGTGCCAGCAGCAAAGAGGGCAGGGCCTACGAGCAGTACTTC. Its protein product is CASSKEGRAYEQYF.

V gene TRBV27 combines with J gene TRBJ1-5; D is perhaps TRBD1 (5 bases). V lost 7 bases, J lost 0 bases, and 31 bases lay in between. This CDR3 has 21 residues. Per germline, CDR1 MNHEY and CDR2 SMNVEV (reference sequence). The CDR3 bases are TGTGCCAGCAACGTTTGGGGACCATACGGGGCGTTAAATTATAGCAATCAGCCCCAGCATTTT. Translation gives CASNVWGPYGALNYSNQPQHF.

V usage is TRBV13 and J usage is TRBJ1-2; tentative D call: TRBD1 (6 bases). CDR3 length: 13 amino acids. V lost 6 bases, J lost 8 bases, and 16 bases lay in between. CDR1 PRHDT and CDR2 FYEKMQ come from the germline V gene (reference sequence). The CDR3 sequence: CASRGHYAGGYTF. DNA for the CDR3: TGTGCCAGCAGGGGACATTACGCTGGGGGCTACACCTTC. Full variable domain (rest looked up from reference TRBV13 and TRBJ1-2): AAGVIQSPRHLIKEKRETATLKCYPIPRHDTVYWYQQGPGQDPQFLISFYEKMQSDKGSIPDRFSAQQFSDYHSELNMSSLELGDSALYFCASRGHYAGGYTFGSGTRLTVV.

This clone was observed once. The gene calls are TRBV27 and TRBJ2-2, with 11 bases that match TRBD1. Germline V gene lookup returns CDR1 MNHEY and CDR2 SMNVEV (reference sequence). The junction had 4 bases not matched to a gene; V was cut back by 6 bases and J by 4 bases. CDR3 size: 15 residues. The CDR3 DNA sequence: TGTGCCAGCAGCTCCGGGACAGGGGGCACCGGGGAGCTGTTTTTT. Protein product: CASSSGTGGTGELFF.

The CDR3 region has the DNA TGTGCCAGCAGCGGGACAGTCAATAGCAATCAGCCCCAGCATTTT. Translating it yields CASSGTVNSNQPQHF. The V call is TRBV3-1 (or the pseudogene TRBV3-2), the J call TRBJ1-5; 7 nucleotides agree with TRBD1. Germline V gene sequence: CDR1 LGHDT, CDR2 YNNKEL (reference sequence). V was pared by 5 bases and J by 0 bases, with 4 bases of the junction left unmatched. The CDR3 contains 15 residues.

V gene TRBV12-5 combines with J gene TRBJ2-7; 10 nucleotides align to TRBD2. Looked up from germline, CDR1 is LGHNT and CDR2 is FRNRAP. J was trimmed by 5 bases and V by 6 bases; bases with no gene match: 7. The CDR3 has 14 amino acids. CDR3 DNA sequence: TGTGCTAGTGGCTCGACTAGCGGGCTACACGAGCAGTACTTC. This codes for CASGSTSGLHEQYF.

For the CDR3, the DNA is TGTGCCACCAGCAGAGACCCAGGCCTGGTGGAGACCCAGTACTTC. The encoded protein is CATSRDPGLVETQYF. The chain links TRBV15 to TRBJ2-5; D gene ambiguous. Trimming stripped 0 bases from V and 5 bases from J, with 13 bases between. Germline loops: CDR1 LNHNV, CDR2 YYDKDF (reference sequence). CDR3 length: 15 residues. The complete variable domain, with remaining parts taken from reference TRBV15 and TRBJ2-5, reads DAMVIQNPRYQVTQFGKPVTLSCSQTLNHNVMYWYQQKSSQAPKLLFHYYDKDFNNEADTPDNFQSRRPNTSFCFLDIRSPGLGDTAMYLCATSRDPGLVETQYFGPGTRLLVL.